This TCR beta chain was identified in a study of a mutant IDH1 vaccine in newly diagnosed glioma. As for the study in general: Scheduled for weeks 1, 3, 5, 7, 11, 15, 19 and 23, eight vaccinations were given to patients. Vaccinations were initiated 4-6 weeks following radiotherapy alone, or were given together with temozolomide cycles. Therapy received beforehand was radiotherapy, temozolomide, or both, with most patients given both.

The time point is: week 11, during vaccination. The vaccine gave 300 ug of a 20-mer mutant IDH1 peptide subcutaneously per dose. TCRdb keeps only in-frame clones here, not all; method: immunoSEQ multiplex PCR. This sample carries roughly 70,000 clones, roughly 80% of them seen once, and the ten largest clones take 9% to 10%. Concerning this clone itself: Its target is not known.

Germline V gene sequence: CDR1 GTSNPN, CDR2 SVGIG (reference sequence). CDR3 length: 12 residues. V lost 2 bases and J lost 7, with 11 bases in between. The input for sequencing was PBMCs, taken from a glioma patient whose treatment included an IDH1 peptide vaccine. This TCR was sampled from a woman aged 50 to 60 with glioma. J is TRBJ1-1 and V is TRBV30; the D is unclear. The CDR3 DNA reads TGTGCCTGGAGTCCGAGGGCAATTGAAGCTTTCTTT. It is translated as CAWSPRAIEAFF.